A selection of T cell receptor beta chains follows, all from one sample in a study of T cells after yellow fever vaccination. A single record per CDR3 protein comes from TCRdb applying MiXCR to the 5' RACE reads. Counted here are some 560,000 distinct CDR3 sequences, less than 20% occurring once; the ten biggest clones make up roughly an eighth. This specimen was PBMCs, taken 15 days after the yellow fever booster vaccination. These receptors all stem from a man younger than 40 who received the YFV17D yellow fever vaccine. Each CDR3 is given with its conserved first and last residue. A D gene is named only where the DNA matches it firmly. The size field is filled for only some rows; it gives once, few, many or a size class.

TRBJ2-2 few TRBV7-2 . CASSLYQGKISGELFF TGTGCCAGCAGCTTATACCAGGGTAAAATATCCGGGGAGCTGTTTTTT
TRBJ2-2 . TRBV11-1 . CASSLVPGSNTGELFF TGTGCCAGCAGCTTAGTTCCGGGATCGAACACCGGGGAGCTGTTTTTT
TRBJ2-1 . TRBV4-3 TRBD1 CASSHGQGVNEQFF TGCGCCAGCAGCCACGGACAGGGTGTTAATGAGCAGTTCTTC
TRBJ2-7 few TRBV6-1 TRBD1 CASREGQWLYEQYF TGTGCCAGCCGAGAGGGACAGTGGCTATACGAGCAGTACTTC
TRBJ2-5 . TRBV10-3 . CAISESRIQETQYF TGTGCCATCAGTGAGTCTAGGATCCAAGAGACCCAGTACTTC
TRBJ2-1 many TRBV28 TRBD1 CATITGQGYNEQFF TGTGCCACCATAACGGGACAGGGGTACAATGAGCAGTTCTTC
TRBJ2-5 few TRBV6-5 . CASSFLAGNEKETQYF TGTGCCAGCAGTTTCCTGGCAGGCAATGAGAAAGAGACCCAGTACTTC
TRBJ2-1 few TRBV5-1 . CASREGRGEQFF TGCGCCAGCAGGGAGGGCCGCGGCGAGCAGTTCTTC
TRBJ2-1 . TRBV6-2/TRBV6-3 . CASRLALGEQFF TGTGCCAGCAGACTAGCATTGGGTGAGCAGTTCTTC
TRBJ2-4 few TRBV5-1 . CASSDPQGLHIQYF TGCGCCAGCAGCGACCCACAGGGTCTTCACATTCAGTACTTC
TRBJ2-1 few TRBV20-1 TRBD2 CSASGRAAYNEQFF TGCAGTGCTAGCGGGAGGGCCGCCTACAATGAGCAGTTCTTC
TRBJ2-3 few TRBV19 TRBD2 CASSMTSGITDTQYF TGTGCCAGTAGTATGACTAGCGGGATCACAGATACGCAGTATTTT
TRBJ1-4 . TRBV27 . CASSSFPQDNEKLFF TGTGCCAGCAGTTCGTTCCCCCAGGATAATGAAAAACTGTTTTTT
TRBJ1-2 . TRBV18 . CASSPRTGDSYGYTF TGTGCCAGCTCACCTCGGACGGGGGATAGCTATGGCTACACCTTC
TRBJ2-7 few TRBV12-3/TRBV12-4 . CATGHFGYEQYF TGTGCCACGGGACACTTTGGCTACGAGCAGTACTTC
TRBJ1-2 few TRBV5-1 . CASSLESTGGYGYTF TGCGCCAGCAGCTTGGAGTCCACGGGAGGGTATGGCTACACCTTC
TRBJ2-1 once TRBV5-1 TRBD2 CASSLVVAGGHEQFF TGCGCCAGCAGCTTGGTAGTAGCGGGAGGGCATGAGCAGTTCTTC
TRBJ2-5 few TRBV6-1 . CASRRAGAQETQYF TGTGCCAGCAGGCGGGCTGGGGCCCAAGAGACCCAGTACTTC
TRBJ2-3 . TRBV4-3 . CASSLGASAPAQYF TGCGCCAGCAGCCTTGGGGCGAGTGCCCCGGCGCAGTATTTT
TRBJ2-2 . TRBV4-3 . CASSQAGGSTGELFF TGCGCCAGCAGCCAGGCCGGGGGCTCCACCGGGGAGCTGTTTTTT
TRBJ2-7 few TRBV14 . CASSQPGSNEQYF TGTGCCAGCAGCCAACCAGGGAGCAACGAGCAGTACTTC
TRBJ2-5 few TRBV27 . CASNHSRGQETQYF TGTGCCAGCAATCATTCTAGGGGTCAAGAGACCCAGTACTTC
TRBJ1-1 . TRBV3-1 . CASRHLDGNTEAFF TGTGCCAGCAGGCATTTAGACGGGAACACTGAAGCTTTCTTT
TRBJ2-1 few TRBV15 TRBD2 CATSKQTSGNYNEQFF TGTGCCACCAGCAAACAGACTAGCGGGAATTACAATGAGCAGTTCTTC
TRBJ1-1 few TRBV5-6 . CASSLFRGNDMNTEAFF TGTGCCAGCAGCTTGTTCCGGGGGAATGACATGAACACTGAAGCTTTCTTT
TRBJ1-1 few TRBV5-1 TRBD1 CASSTWTGDTEAFF TGCGCCAGCAGCACATGGACAGGGGACACTGAAGCTTTCTTT
TRBJ1-6 . TRBV5-1 . CASSLEFTVNSPLHF TGCGCCAGCAGCTTGGAATTTACAGTTAATTCACCCCTCCACTTT
TRBJ2-5 few TRBV12-3/TRBV12-4 . CASTQSGQETQYF TGTGCCAGCACCCAGTCCGGGCAAGAGACCCAGTACTTC
TRBJ2-7 . TRBV5-1 TRBD2 CASSHGLAGADEQYF TGCGCCAGCAGCCACGGACTAGCGGGAGCAGATGAGCAGTACTTC
TRBJ2-1 . TRBV7-3 . CASSLTTSYNEQFF TGTGCCAGCAGCTTAACGACTAGCTACAATGAGCAGTTCTTC
TRBJ2-3 few TRBV10-3 . CAISGDFSTDTQYF TGTGCCATCAGTGGGGACTTTAGCACAGATACGCAGTATTTT
TRBJ1-6 . TRBV11-2 . CASSLRQRSSPLHF TGTGCCAGCAGCTTGCGGCAGAGAAGTTCACCCCTCCACTTT
TRBJ2-5 . TRBV12-3/TRBV12-4 . CASSLGRGEETQYF TGTGCCAGCAGTTTAGGTCGTGGGGAAGAGACCCAGTACTTC
TRBJ2-1 few TRBV20-1 TRBD2 CSASKLSGWEQFF TGCAGTGCTAGTAAGCTTAGCGGGTGGGAGCAGTTCTTC
TRBJ2-3 many TRBV7-2 . CASSTSTDTQYF TGTGCCAGCAGCACTAGCACAGATACGCAGTATTTT
TRBJ2-7 . TRBV7-2 . CASTPGPTHGQYF TGTGCCAGCACCCCCGGACCCACCCACGGGCAGTACTTC
TRBJ2-7 few TRBV27 . CASSYSRDEQYF TGTGCCAGCAGTTACTCTAGGGACGAGCAGTACTTC
TRBJ2-1 . TRBV6-5 TRBD2 CASSYIGLADNEQFF TGTGCCAGCAGTTATATTGGACTAGCGGACAATGAGCAGTTCTTC
TRBJ2-7 . TRBV10-2 . CASSESIGFGEQYF TGCGCCAGCAGTGAGTCGATTGGATTTGGCGAGCAGTACTTC
TRBJ2-7 . TRBV9 . CASSGGFGSYEQYF TGTGCCAGCAGCGGGGGTTTTGGATCCTACGAGCAGTACTTC
TRBJ2-1 . TRBV30 . CAWGLSSEQFF TGTGCCTGGGGGCTATCTTCTGAGCAGTTCTTC
TRBJ1-2 few TRBV7-9 . CASSYRDTNYGYTF TGTGCCAGCAGCTACAGGGACACCAACTATGGCTACACCTTC
TRBJ1-3 few TRBV7-8 . CASSFGPDSGNTIYF TGTGCCAGCAGCTTCGGGCCCGATTCTGGAAACACCATATATTTT
TRBJ2-5 many TRBV20-1 TRBD1 CSASNDRVEETQYF TGCAGTGCTAGTAATGACAGGGTCGAAGAGACCCAGTACTTC
TRBJ1-2 . TRBV7-2 . CASSLANPTARWTF TGTGCCAGCAGCTTAGCCAACCCGACCGCTAGGTGGACCTTC